Listed here are 19 T cell receptor beta chains from one sample, sequenced in a study of blood T cell repertoires in COVID-19. Generated by immunoSEQ multiplex PCR, the TCRdb table keeps only in-frame clones and is missing some. This table holds about 210,000 clones, about 85% found once. The source material was peripheral blood. The receptor source for this set is a man between 60 and 75 years old with COVID-19, enrolled during active disease.

V usage is TRBV2 and J usage is TRBJ2-7, with unresolved D. The germline gives CDR1 SNHLY, CDR2 FYNNEI. The CDR3 has 14 residues. V lost 6 bases and J 2 bases, leaving 14 bases between the germline ends. Here the CDR3 reads CASRIAPLAYEQYF. CDR3 DNA: TGTGCCAGCAGAATAGCTCCCCTCGCCTACGAGCAGTACTTC.

The V and J genes are TRBV27 and TRBJ1-4; no clear D. There are 16 residues in the CDR3. Germline V lookup: CDR1 MNHEY, CDR2 SMNVEV (reference sequence). Trimming shortened V by 3 bases and J by 3 bases, and 14 bases separated the two germline ends. The CDR3 reads CASSLGLSKANEKLFF. Here the CDR3 DNA reads TGTGCCAGCAGTTTGGGCCTCTCAAAGGCTAATGAAAAACTGTTTTTT.

This chain uses TRBV3-1 (or the pseudogene TRBV3-2) with TRBJ1-1; D unresolved. Germline CDR1 and CDR2: LGHDT and YNNKEL (reference sequence). CDR3 length equals 13 residues. Trimming took off 4 bases at V and 2 bases at J, with 8 bases between the two ends. Written as DNA, the CDR3 is TGTGCCAGCAGCCTTCAGCGAAACACTGAAGCTTTCTTT. Translation gives CASSLQRNTEAFF.

This chain links TRBV27 with TRBJ1-2, with D maybe TRBD1 (6 bases). The CDR3 has 14 residues. With 5 bases removed from V and 4 bases from J, the gap between germline ends came to 14 bases. Germline values: CDR1 MNHEY, CDR2 SMNVEV (reference sequence). CDR3 in amino acids: CASSPQGRGYGYTF. CDR3 nucleotide sequence: TGTGCCAGCAGTCCACAGGGAAGGGGCTATGGCTACACCTTC.

The chain employs TRBV5-1 and TRBJ1-5; D is ambiguous. Trimming removed 5 bases from V and 0 bases from J, with 9 bases in between. The CDR3 contains 14 residues. Germline CDR1 SGHRS, CDR2 YFSETQ. The CDR3 DNA follows: TGCGCCAGCAGGGAGACGGGTAGCAATCAGCCCCAGCATTTT. Protein: CASRETGSNQPQHF. The whole variable domain, filled in from reference TRBV5-1 and TRBJ1-5, reads KAGVTQTPRYLIKTRGQQVTLSCSPISGHRSVSWYQQTPGQGLQFLFEYFSETQRNKGNFPGRFSGRQFSNSRSEMNVSTLELGDSALYLCASRETGSNQPQHFGDGTRLSIL.

V usage is TRBV28 and J usage is TRBJ2-1; 7 bases map to TRBD2. The length of the CDR3 is 15 residues. Germline CDR1 MDHEN, CDR2 SYDVKM. Trimming removed 5 bases from V and 2 bases from J; junction bases left unmatched: 6. The CDR3 DNA follows: TGTGCCAGCAGTCCCAGCGGGGCCCCCTACAATGAGCAGTTCTTC. This sequence encodes CASSPSGAPYNEQFF.

V usage is TRBV5-1 and J usage is TRBJ1-4; tentative D call: TRBD1 (5 bases). The germline V and J ends were trimmed by 0 bases and 8 bases, with 20 bases remaining between them. Per the germline V gene, CDR1 is SGHRS and CDR2 is YFSETQ. The CDR3 is made up of 17 amino acids. CDR3 coding DNA: TGCGCCAGCAGCTTGGCCAACGGAACAGGCCTCTACGAAAAACTGTTTTTT. Translated, it gives CASSLANGTGLYEKLFF. Variable domain in full (rest from reference TRBV5-1 and TRBJ1-4): KAGVTQTPRYLIKTRGQQVTLSCSPISGHRSVSWYQQTPGQGLQFLFEYFSETQRNKGNFPGRFSGRQFSNSRSEMNVSTLELGDSALYLCASSLANGTGLYEKLFFGSGTQLSVL.

This rearrangement joins TRBV4-3 to TRBJ2-7; 8 bases fit TRBD1. The CDR3 contains 15 residues. Germline V lookup: CDR1 LGHNA, CDR2 YSLEER. Germline trimming cut 4 bases from V and 4 bases from J; bases unmatched to any gene: 9. CDR3 nucleotides: TGCGCCAGCAGCCCAGGGGCAGGGGGCTTTTACGAGCAGTACTTC. This gives the protein CASSPGAGGFYEQYF.

The CDR3 coding sequence is TGTGCCAGCAGCCAAGAGGAGGGTGCGGGCAATCAGCCCCAGCATTTT. It is translated as CASSQEEGAGNQPQHF. This chain connects TRBV4-2 to TRBJ1-5; D is unresolved. This CDR3 region has 16 residues. V was shortened by 0 bases and J by 2 bases, with 11 bases between the two germline ends. The germline V gene encodes CDR1 LGHNA and CDR2 YNFKEQ.

This chain connects TRBV28 to TRBJ2-2; 10 nucleotides line up with TRBD2. This CDR3 spans 18 amino acids. J was trimmed by 7 bases and V by 5 bases; bases with no gene match: 16. The germline V gene has CDR1 MDHEN and CDR2 SYDVKM. Here the CDR3 reads CASSASGRAVCCGGELFF. In DNA, the CDR3 is TGTGCCAGCAGTGCGAGCGGGAGGGCCGTCTGTTGCGGCGGGGAGCTGTTTTTT.

V usage is TRBV21-1 and J usage is TRBJ1-2; TRBD1 is taken as the D call from the table, unchecked against the DNA. TRBV21-1 is an annotated pseudogene. The CDR3 sequence is 14 residues long. Written as DNA, the CDR3 is TGTGCCAGCAGCAAACGCAGGTCGAACTATGGCTACACCTTC. Protein sequence: CASSKRRSNYGYTF.

The chain carries TRBV5-1 and TRBJ2-5; D not certain. Germline CDR1 is SGHRS and CDR2 is YFSETQ. V lost 5 bases, J lost 3 bases, and 11 bases lay in between. The length of the CDR3 is 13 residues. The CDR3 sequence: CASRLDNEETQYF. As DNA, the CDR3 is TGCGCCAGCAGGCTTGACAATGAAGAGACCCAGTACTTC.

The rearrangement uses TRBV5-5 and TRBJ1-4; the match to TRBD1 covers 9 bases. Germline V gives CDR1 SGHKS, CDR2 YYEKEE (reference sequence). CDR3 length: 16 amino acids. Trimming removed 3 bases from V and 4 bases from J; junction bases left unmatched: 7. The CDR3 loop is CASSSGTGYSNEKLFF. CDR3 DNA sequence: TGTGCCAGCAGCTCCGGGACAGGGTATAGTAATGAAAAACTGTTTTTT.

The chain links TRBV7-8 to TRBJ1-2, with 7 bases matching TRBD1. The germline V gene encodes CDR1 SGHVS and CDR2 FQNEAQ. CDR3 size: 14 residues. V gave up 2 bases and J gave up 3 bases; unmatched junction bases: 3. The CDR3 loop is CASSLQGEDYGYTF. In DNA form, the CDR3 reads TGTGCCAGCAGCTTACAGGGGGAGGACTATGGCTACACCTTC.

A few counts support this clone. The V call is TRBV3-1 (or the pseudogene TRBV3-2), the J call TRBJ1-1, with a tentative D call TRBD1 (5 bases). Germline-derived CDR1 and CDR2 are LGHDT and YNNKEL (reference sequence). V dropped 3 bases and J dropped 3 bases, with 5 bases sitting between them. The CDR3 runs to 12 residues. CDR3 amino acids: CASSQGHTEAFF. The CDR3 nucleotides are TGTGCCAGCAGCCAGGGGCACACTGAAGCTTTCTTT.

The chain uses TRBV19 and TRBJ1-2; 10 bases line up with TRBD1. J lost 8 bases, V lost 6 bases, and 12 bases had no gene match. Germline CDR1 reads LNHDA; CDR2 reads SQIVND (reference sequence). The CDR3 is made up of 15 amino acids. CDR3 nucleotide sequence: TGTGCCAGTAGCTCCGGGACAGGGGCCTTTGGCGGCTACACCTTC. Translated: CASSSGTGAFGGYTF.

In nucleotides, the CDR3 is TGTGCCAGCAGCCAAGGGACAGGGTCCTATAATTCACCCCTCCACTTT. Amino acid sequence: CASSQGTGSYNSPLHF. This rearrangement joins TRBV3-1 (or the pseudogene TRBV3-2) to TRBJ1-6, with 8 positions matching TRBD1. The germline CDR1 and CDR2 sequences are LGHDT and YNNKEL (reference sequence). V lost 1 base and J lost 1; bases outside the gene matches: 0. The length of the CDR3 is 16 residues.

The rearrangement uses TRBV27 and TRBJ2-6, with D possibly TRBD1 on 5 matching bases. V was clipped by 3 bases and J by 1 base, with 7 bases between them. The CDR3 spans 15 residues. The germline gives CDR1 MNHEY, CDR2 SMNVEV (reference sequence). The CDR3 reads CASSLGQSGANVLTF. CDR3 DNA sequence: TGTGCCAGCAGTTTGGGGCAGTCTGGGGCCAACGTCCTGACTTTC.

The chain employs TRBV18 and TRBJ1-1; TRBD1 is a possible D gene (6 bases). The V gene lost 3 bases and the J gene lost 7 bases, with 15 bases spanning the gap. Germline CDR1 KGHSH, CDR2 LQKENI. The CDR3 spans 14 residues. The chain's CDR3 is CASSPTGTDLEAFF. In DNA, the CDR3 is TGTGCCAGCTCACCTACAGGGACCGACCTTGAAGCTTTCTTT.